This TCR beta chain was captured by sequencing in a study of shared clonotypes between healthy human individuals. General study findings and limits: Larger richness was generally estimated for naive than memory subsets.

V was cut by 6 bases and J by 0 bases, with 15 bases left in between. Germline values: CDR1 LNHDA, CDR2 SQIVND (reference sequence). CDR3 length: 15 residues. This clone was picked up a small number of times. Antigen unknown. The data were produced by immunoSEQ multiplex PCR, yet TCRdb's version contains in-frame clones alone and is incomplete. Seen here are about 2 million clones, about 95% observed once, and the top ten hold around 1.2%. CD45RO-negative, CCR7-selected cells formed the naive CD8 fraction, which excluded terminally differentiated effector memory CD45RA+ cells. This clonotype was obtained from a man younger than 35 in good health. The material sequenced was naive CD8+ T cells sorted from blood. This chain connects TRBV19 to TRBJ2-7; perhaps D is TRBD1 or TRBD2 (5 bases each). CDR3 protein: CASSHLGPGSYEQYF. DNA for the CDR3: TGTGCCAGTAGCCACTTGGGACCTGGCTCCTACGAGCAGTACTTC.